This passage covers 21 T cell receptor beta chains from one sample sequenced in a study of Tregs in tolerant kidney transplant recipients. Profiling relied on immunoSEQ multiplex PCR, and the TCRdb table lists in-frame clones only, not all of them. The sample includes some 970 clones. Recipients received nonmyeloablative bone marrow transplants from related graft donors, with transient mixed chimerism. The sequenced sample was CD4+ T cells from blood (PBMCs), obtained approximately 14 months after the transplant. Receptors originate from a human patient who received a combined kidney and bone marrow transplant. Some T cells may be provided by the graft donor.

Of note for this clone: The CDR3 goes on 3 residues after the read ends, and that part is filled in from the germline J gene. The chain recombines TRBV2 with TRBJ2-2; D gene unclear. CDR3 length: 12 residues. V lost 7 bases and J lost 1, with 4 bases in between. Germline V lookup: CDR1 SNHLY, CDR2 FYNNEI. The chain's CDR3 is CASNLNTGELFF. The sequenced CDR3 bases are TGTGCCAGCAACTTGAACACCGGGGAG. The full variable domain, its missing parts supplied by reference TRBV2 and TRBJ2-2, is EPEVTQTPSHQVTQMGQEVILRCVPISNHLYFYWYRQILGQKVEFLVSFYNNEISEKSEIFDDQFSVERPDGSNFTLKIRSTKLEDSAMYFCASNLNTGELFFGEGSRLTVL.

Note on this clone: With the read ending 3 residues before the CDR3 end, the germline J gene is used to fill in that end. This chain connects TRBV12-3 or TRBV12-4 to TRBJ2-1; tentatively, D is TRBD1 (5 bases). The CDR3 consists of 13 residues. Trimming removed 1 base at V and 9 bases at J, with 10 bases between. This CDR3 reads CASSLVGRGEQFF. CDR3 bases read: TGTGCCAGCAGTTTAGTAGGTAGGGGTGAG.

This CDR3 reads CASSEARFLATSTDTQYF. The CDR3 DNA, read in part, is TGTGCCAGCAGTGAAGCGCGATTTCTAGCCACTAGCACAGATACG. This chain joins TRBV2 and TRBJ2-3, with a weak D call TRBD2 (5 bases). Coverage ceases 3 residues before the CDR3 finishes, and the germline J gene fills in the end. The V gene lost 0 bases and the J gene lost 0 bases, with 16 bases spanning the gap. The CDR3 length is 18 residues. CDR1 is SNHLY and CDR2 is FYNNEI in the germline V gene.

In terms of frequency, this clone is medium-sized. Read sequence stops 3 residues before the CDR3 end, and the germline J gene provides the missing end. The V gene is TRBV19, the J gene TRBJ2-7, with D possibly matching TRBD2 (5 bases). The CDR3 has 13 residues. V lost 3 bases and J 6 bases, leaving 12 bases between the germline ends. CDR1 is LNHDA, CDR2 SQIVND, per germline (reference sequence). This CDR3 is CASSIPLGGEQYF. CDR3 bases read: TGTGCCAGTAGTATCCCCCTAGGAGGCGAG.

Regarding this clone: The read ends 3 residues shy of where the CDR3 ends; the end is completed using the germline J gene. This chain joins TRBV27 and TRBJ1-5; maybe TRBD1 (6 bases). The V and J ends lost 4 bases and 4 bases respectively, with 23 bases between them. Germline values: CDR1 MNHEY, CDR2 SMNVEV (reference sequence). The CDR3 consists of 18 residues. CDR3 sequence: CASSYRDGTRVGNQPQHF. The sequenced CDR3 bases are TGTGCCAGCAGTTACCGGGACGGGACACGGGTGGGGAATCAGCCC.

Remarks on this clone: The junction departs from germline at one end; a sequencing error may be responsible. The CDR3 end is not reached by the read, which stops 3 residues before it; the germline J gene fills it in. The V call is TRBV4-2, the J call TRBJ1-1; D not resolved. This CDR3 contains 17 residues. Germline V gene sequence: CDR1 LGHNA, CDR2 YNFKEQ. The part of the CDR3 DNA that was read is TGCGCCAGCAGCCAAGAGTTTGTTGGCGGAAGTAACACTGAA. Encoded protein: CASSQEFVGGSNTE. The complete CDR3 protein is CASSQEFVGGSNTEAFF.

As to this clone: The CDR3 extends 3 residues past the end of the read, so its final part is completed from the germline J gene. The chain uses TRBV2 and TRBJ2-7, with 12 bases aligning to TRBD2. This CDR3 spans 14 amino acids. The V gene's germline CDR1 is SNHLY and CDR2 FYNNEI. The V and J ends lost 10 bases and 3 bases, in that order; junction bases with no gene match: 7. Incomplete CDR3 DNA: TGTGCCATCCGACTAGCGGGAGTCTTCTACGAG. Its translation: CAIRLAGVFYE. Given in full, the CDR3 is CAIRLAGVFYEQYF. Using reference TRBV2 and TRBJ2-7 for the parts outside the CDR3, the full variable domain is EPEVTQTPSHQVTQMGQEVILRCVPISNHLYFYWYRQILGQKVEFLVSFYNNEISEKSEIFDDQFSVERPDGSNFTLKIRSTKLEDSAMYFCAIRLAGVFYEQYFGPGTRLTVT.

Frequency places this clone as medium-sized. The observed sequence ends 3 residues before the CDR3 terminus, with the missing tail filled in from the germline J gene. J is TRBJ1-1 and V is TRBV7-9, with D possibly being TRBD1 (6 bases). The CDR3 length is 15 residues. Germline-derived CDR1 and CDR2 are SEHNR and FQNEAQ (reference sequence). Trimming took 5 bases from V and 0 from J, leaving 13 bases between them. The CDR3 here is CASSETTGLNTEAFF. Incomplete CDR3 DNA: TGTGCCAGCAGCGAAACGACAGGTTTGAACACTGAA. Combining the CDR3 with reference TRBV7-9 and TRBJ1-1 gives the whole variable domain DTGVSQNPRHKITKRGQNVTFRCDPISEHNRLYWYRQTLGQGPEFLTYFQNEAQLEKSRLLSDRFSAERPKGSFSTLEIQRTEQGDSAMYLCASSETTGLNTEAFFGQGTRLTVV.

Measured by frequency, this clone is medium-sized. Coverage ceases 3 residues before the CDR3 finishes, and the germline J gene fills in the end. V usage is TRBV29-1 and J usage is TRBJ2-6, with D possibly TRBD2 on 7 matching bases. CDR1 is SQVTM, CDR2 ANQGSEA, per germline. Trimming removed 4 bases at V and 0 bases at J, with 22 bases between. The CDR3 extends over 19 amino acids. The sequenced part of the CDR3 DNA is TGCAGCGTTGCCCGTACAGGGAGGGACCTAAGCTCTGGGGCCAACGTC. Protein: CSVARTGRDLSSGANV. The entire CDR3 reads CSVARTGRDLSSGANVLTF.

The CDR3 is CASSPLLGVTEAFF. The covered CDR3 bases are TGTGCCAGTAGTCCCCTGTTAGGGGTCACTGAA. The rearrangement links TRBV19 to TRBJ1-1; a weak D match, TRBD1 (5 bases). The CDR3 end is not reached by the read, which stops 3 residues before it; the germline J gene fills it in. Germline-derived CDR1 and CDR2 are LNHDA and SQIVND (reference sequence). The CDR3 sequence is 14 residues long. V was clipped by 5 bases and J by 4 bases, with 14 bases between them. Full variable domain (missing parts from reference TRBV19 and TRBJ1-1): DGGITQSPKYLFRKEGQNVTLSCEQNLNHDAMYWYRQDPGQGLRLIYYSQIVNDFQKGDIAEGYSVSREKKESFPLTVTSAQKNPTAFYLCASSPLLGVTEAFFGQGTRLTVV.

Frequency places this clone as medium-sized. The read falls 3 residues short of the CDR3 end, and the missing part is taken from the germline J gene. This chain connects TRBV7-2 to TRBJ2-5; 8 positions agree with TRBD2. The CDR3 is 13 amino acids. Losses at the gene ends were 5 bases for V and 5 bases for J; bases not matched to a gene: 4. Germline CDR1 SGHTA, CDR2 FQGNSA. The CDR3 DNA, read in part, is TGTGCCAGCAGCGCGGGGGGACTGGAGACC. This encodes CASSAGGLET. The full CDR3 protein is CASSAGGLETQYF.

As concerns this clone: The junction shows a germline mismatch at one end, possibly a read error. The read terminates 3 residues before the CDR3 end, so the remaining end is supplied by the germline J gene. The same CDR3 is also encoded by other DNA sequences in this sample. This chain joins TRBV5-6 and TRBJ2-1; TRBD2 aligns across 9 bases. Per the germline V gene, CDR1 is SGHDT and CDR2 is YYEEEE. The CDR3 is made up of 14 amino acids. The covered CDR3 bases are TGTGCCAGTAGCTTGACTAGCGGCTACAATGAG. Protein product: CASSLTSGYNE. From start to end, the CDR3 is CASSLTSGYNEQFF.

As to this clone: The read falls 3 residues short of the CDR3 end, and the missing part is taken from the germline J gene. The gene calls are TRBV27 and TRBJ1-1; D is uncertain. CDR1 is MNHEY, CDR2 SMNVEV, per germline (reference sequence). This CDR3 is built from 16 residues. V dropped 7 bases and J dropped 1 base, with 19 bases sitting between them. The sequenced part of the CDR3 DNA is TGTGCCAGCAAAACCCTCGGCGGGCGGAAGAACACTGAA. As protein: CASKTLGGRKNTE. The full-length CDR3 reads as CASKTLGGRKNTEAFF.

Considering frequency, this clone is medium-sized. The CDR3 goes on 3 residues after the read ends, and that part is filled in from the germline J gene. The V call is TRBV6-1, the J call TRBJ1-5; D is possibly TRBD1 (6 bases). Trimming shortened V by 2 bases and J by 8 bases, and 19 bases separated the two germline ends. The germline V gene encodes CDR1 MNHNS and CDR2 SASEGT. The CDR3 sequence is 16 residues long. The CDR3 bases that were read are TGTGCCAGCAGTGAACCCGGCAGGCTCCCAGGGGAGCCC. Residues: CASSEPGRLPGEP. Given in full, the CDR3 is CASSEPGRLPGEPQHF.

With regard to this clone: The DNA ends 3 residues before the CDR3 does, and the rest of the CDR3 is filled in from the germline J gene. The V gene is TRBV20-1, the J gene TRBJ1-3, with D tentatively TRBD1 (5 bases). The CDR3 is 18 amino acids. In germline, CDR1 is DFQATT, CDR2 SNEGSKA (reference sequence). Trimming removed 0 bases at V and 0 bases at J, with 18 bases between. Partial CDR3 DNA: TGCAGTGCTAGAGATATAAGGGGAAAGGAGCCCTCTGGAAACACC. Amino acid sequence: CSARDIRGKEPSGNT. The full CDR3 protein reads CSARDIRGKEPSGNTIYF.

Considering frequency, this clone is medium-sized. The read is 3 residues too short to cover the CDR3 end, so that end is filled in from the germline J gene. The chain couples TRBV9 to TRBJ1-1, with D tentatively TRBD1 (5 bases). Germline V CDR1 and CDR2: SGDLS, YYNGEE. CDR3 length: 14 amino acids. V was trimmed by 7 bases and J by 5 bases, leaving 18 bases between them. CDR3 bases read: TGTGCCAGCCGGAGAGGGCAGGGTGCGACTGAA. This encodes CASRRGQGATE. The complete CDR3 protein is CASRRGQGATEAFF.

For this clone: The sequence runs out 3 residues before the end of the CDR3; the remainder is reconstructed from the germline J gene. V usage is TRBV4-1 and J usage is TRBJ1-6; D unresolved. CDR1 is MGHRA, CDR2 YSYEKL, per germline. The CDR3 spans 17 residues. The ends were cut back, 0 bases at V and 10 bases at J, with 19 bases in the middle. The DNA read from the CDR3 is TGCGCCAGCAGCCAAGACCTCCCTGGGCTTCTGCAATCACCC. The encoded protein is CASSQDLPGLLQSP. The whole CDR3 protein reads CASSQDLPGLLQSPLHF.

Of note for this clone: The CDR3 extends 3 residues past the end of the read, so its final part is completed from the germline J gene. The gene calls are TRBV4-1 and TRBJ2-5; a possible D gene is TRBD1 (6 bases). Trimming pared 4 bases from V and 5 bases from J, leaving 14 bases between. CDR1 is MGHRA and CDR2 is YSYEKL in the germline V gene. The CDR3 runs to 14 residues. CDR3 bases read: TGCGCCAGCAGCCTCAGGGGATCGATTGAGACC. This codes for CASSLRGSIET. The entire CDR3 is CASSLRGSIETQYF.

This clone is labeled medium-sized based on frequency. The CDR3 end falls 3 residues outside the read, so it is completed with the germline J gene. This chain uses TRBV20-1 with TRBJ1-2; perhaps TRBD1 as D (5 bases). Germline CDR1 is DFQATT and CDR2 is SNEGSKA (reference sequence). Trimming shortened V by 0 bases and J by 4 bases, and 9 bases separated the two germline ends. The CDR3 has 13 residues. The CDR3 sequence is CSARDRDSYGYTF. CDR3 DNA (partial): TGCAGTGCTAGAGACAGGGATAGCTATGGC.

Of note for this clone: Coverage ceases 3 residues before the CDR3 finishes, and the germline J gene fills in the end. This chain connects TRBV5-5 to TRBJ1-6; D is uncertain. The V gene's germline CDR1 is SGHKS and CDR2 YYEKEE (reference sequence). This CDR3 contains 14 residues. Deletions cut 2 bases from V and 9 bases from J, with 12 bases between. The CDR3: CASSFVKGTSPLHF. The sequenced part of the CDR3 DNA is TGTGCCAGCAGCTTTGTGAAGGGCACTTCACCC.

This clone is deemed medium-sized by its frequency. The CDR3 extends 3 residues past the end of the read, so its final part is completed from the germline J gene. This chain connects TRBV6-2 or TRBV6-3 to TRBJ1-5, with D maybe TRBD1 (5 bases). The CDR3 has 12 amino acids. CDR1 and CDR2 (germline): MNHEY, SVGEGT. The V gene lost 5 bases and the J gene lost 7 bases, with 9 bases spanning the gap. The part of the CDR3 DNA that was read is TGTGCCAGCAGTCCTACAGGACAGCCC. The encoded protein is CASSPTGQP. The entire CDR3 protein is CASSPTGQPQHF.